This is a list of T cell receptor beta chains from one sample in a study of shared clonotypes between healthy human individuals. Using immunoSEQ multiplex PCR, the repertoire was profiled, and TCRdb retains in-frame clones only, with some absent. The sample has approximately 2,000,000 clones; just under 95% are singletons. Sequencing was done on a sample of naive CD4+ T cells from PBMCs. The receptors were sampled from a man aged 18-30 years in good health. Some clones in this sample may be carry-over from other donors' samples. CDR3s include the opening cysteine and the closing phenylalanine or tryptophan. A D gene is named only where the DNA matches it firmly. Not all rows give a size; the values are once, few, many and, for expanded clones, a class.

TRBJ2-7	NA	TRBV11-2	NA	CASSSQGEQYF	TGTGCCAGCAGCTCGCAGGGCGAGCAGTACTTC
TRBJ1-1	NA	TRBV28	few	CASSRVGTEAFF	TGTGCCAGCTCTAGAGTTGGGACTGAAGCTTTCTTT
TRBJ2-1	TRBD2	TRBV28	NA	CASISGLVKEQFF	TGTGCCAGCATCTCGGGACTAGTTAAGGAGCAGTTCTTC
TRBJ2-2	NA	TRBV9	NA	CASRQDGYTGELFF	TGTGCCAGCAGACAGGACGGTTACACCGGGGAGCTGTTTTTT
TRBJ2-3	NA	TRBV14	NA	CASSLTGIEQYF	TGTGCCAGCAGCCTCACCGGGATAGAGCAGTATTTT
TRBJ2-6	NA	TRBV7-9	NA	CASSLVSGANVLTF	TGTGCCAGCAGCTTAGTCTCTGGGGCCAACGTCCTGACTTTC
TRBJ1-2	NA	TRBV27	NA	CASSLRGGGENYGYTF	TGTGCCAGCAGTTTACGGGGAGGAGGTGAGAACTATGGCTACACCTTC
TRBJ2-5	TRBD2	TRBV5-1	NA	CASSLEVAGAGETQYF	TGCGCCAGCAGCTTGGAAGTAGCGGGAGCGGGAGAGACCCAGTACTTC
TRBJ2-1	TRBD1	TRBV9	NA	CASSVRGTGANEQFF	TGTGCCAGCAGCGTACGGGGAACAGGGGCCAATGAGCAGTTCTTC
TRBJ1-4	TRBD1	TRBV5-3	NA	CARSTGTGRLEYEKLFF	TGTGCCAGAAGCACCGGGACAGGGAGGTTAGAATATGAAAAACTGTTTTTT
TRBJ2-4	NA	TRBV7-2	NA	CASSAGGPEYF	TGTGCCAGCAGCGCCGGGGGCCCGGAGTACTTC
TRBJ2-7	TRBD1	TRBV6-6	NA	CASSQSGGGYEQYF	TGTGCCAGCAGTCAATCAGGGGGCGGGTACGAGCAGTACTTC
TRBJ2-5	NA	TRBV5-1	NA	CASRFGVQETQYF	TGCGCCAGCAGGTTCGGGGTCCAAGAGACCCAGTACTTC
TRBJ1-1	NA	TRBV5-1	few	CASTNNMNTEAFF	TGCGCCAGCACCAACAACATGAACACTGAAGCTTTCTTT
TRBJ2-7	TRBD2	TRBV5-1	NA	CASSPRGDPSYEQYF	TGCGCCAGCAGCCCTCGGGGGGACCCCTCCTACGAGCAGTACTTC
TRBJ1-3	NA	TRBV6-1	NA	CASSETVNTGNTIYF	TGTGCCAGCAGTGAGACAGTGAATACTGGAAACACCATATATTTT
TRBJ1-4	TRBD1	TRBV19	NA	CASRKIGQGNEKLFF	TGTGCCAGTAGAAAAATTGGACAGGGTAATGAAAAACTGTTTTTT
TRBJ2-7	NA	TRBV4-3	NA	CASSQLSSGDPYEQYF	TGCGCCAGCAGCCAATTGTCTTCGGGAGACCCTTACGAGCAGTACTTC
TRBJ2-7	NA	TRBV28	NA	CASRGHGGAYEQYF	TGTGCCAGCAGGGGACACGGTGGGGCCTACGAGCAGTACTTC
TRBJ2-1	NA	TRBV7-3	NA	CASSLGTGDEQFF	TGTGCCAGCAGCTTAGGGACTGGCGATGAGCAGTTCTTC
TRBJ2-4	NA	TRBV11-2	NA	CASSTNTKNIQYF	TGTGCCAGCAGCACAAACACGAAAAACATTCAGTACTTC
TRBJ2-1	TRBD1	TRBV5-1	NA	CASSSGQILYNEQFF	TGCGCCAGCAGCTCGGGACAGATCCTCTACAATGAGCAGTTCTTC
TRBJ2-3	TRBD2	TRBV7-2	NA	CASRHERGGTDTQYF	TGTGCCAGCAGGCATGAGCGGGGAGGCACAGATACGCAGTATTTT
TRBJ1-1	TRBD1	TRBV7-6	NA	CASSLGPGGTEAFF	TGTGCCAGCAGCTTAGGGCCAGGGGGTACTGAAGCTTTCTTT
TRBJ2-7	TRBD2	TRBV19	NA	CASSAPSKRGYEQYF	TGTGCCAGTAGTGCGCCATCCAAGCGGGGCTACGAGCAGTACTTC
TRBJ2-7	TRBD2	TRBV30	NA	CAWRKTSGLYEQYF	TGTGCCTGGAGGAAGACTAGCGGCCTCTACGAGCAGTACTTC
TRBJ2-3	NA	TRBV5-1	NA	CASSLVFQDTQYF	TGCGCCAGCAGCTTGGTTTTTCAAGATACGCAGTATTTT
TRBJ2-7	TRBD2	TRBV6-6	NA	CASSTPGGLGVYEQYF	TGTGCCAGCAGTACCCCCGGGGGACTAGGCGTCTACGAGCAGTACTTC
TRBJ1-2	NA	TRBV5-4	NA	CASSLGGALYGYTF	TGTGCCAGCAGCTTGGGGGGGGCCCTTTATGGCTACACCTTC
TRBJ2-7	NA	TRBV5-8	once	CASSTREKGEQYF	TGTGCCAGCAGCACCAGAGAAAAAGGGGAGCAGTACTTC
TRBJ1-6	TRBD1	TRBV30	NA	CAWRDRGGSPLHF	TGTGCCTGGAGGGACAGGGGGGGCTCACCCCTCCACTTT
TRBJ1-5	NA	TRBV28	NA	CASSLATQPQHF	TGTGCCAGCAGTTTAGCCACTCAGCCCCAGCATTTT
TRBJ1-4	NA	TRBV28	NA	CASSSPGHEGEKLFF	TGTGCCAGCAGTTCGCCCGGGCATGAGGGGGAAAAACTGTTTTTT
TRBJ1-1	NA	TRBV6-5	few	CASSYYREEPEAFF	TGTGCCAGCAGTTACTATCGAGAGGAACCCGAAGCTTTCTTT
TRBJ1-2	NA	TRBV28	few	CASTIWGGSGYTF	TGTGCCAGCACCATATGGGGAGGGAGTGGCTACACCTTC
TRBJ1-1	TRBD1	TRBV6-6	once	CASRSGGGGTEAFF	TGTGCCAGCAGATCAGGGGGCGGGGGCACTGAAGCTTTCTTT
TRBJ2-5	TRBD2	TRBV11-1	NA	CASSLTVAGEETQYF	TGTGCCAGCAGCTTAACGGTAGCGGGAGAAGAGACCCAGTACTTC
TRBJ2-7	NA	TRBV15	NA	CATSRDAASISYEQYF	TGTGCCACCAGCAGAGATGCGGCCTCCATCTCCTACGAGCAGTACTTC
TRBJ2-1	TRBD2	TRBV6-1	NA	CASSGRWLAGEGYNEQFF	TGTGCCAGCAGTGGGAGGTGGCTAGCGGGAGAAGGGTACAATGAGCAGTTCTTC
TRBJ2-5	NA	TRBV5-1	NA	CASSLSRGEVTQYF	TGCGCCAGCAGCTTGTCCAGGGGGGAAGTGACCCAGTACTTC
TRBJ2-1	NA	TRBV5-1	NA	CASSPNPGHKNEQFF	TGCGCCAGCAGCCCGAACCCGGGTCATAAGAATGAGCAGTTCTTC
TRBJ2-7	TRBD2	TRBV6-6	few	CASSTRGGEGEQYF	TGTGCCAGCAGTACCCGGGGGGGGGAGGGCGAGCAGTACTTC
TRBJ2-7	TRBD2	TRBV28	NA	CASSLAGGSYEQYF	TGTGCCAGCAGTTTAGCGGGAGGAAGCTACGAGCAGTACTTC
TRBJ2-3	TRBD1	TRBV6-5	NA	CASSYSGQGASDTQYF	TGTGCCAGCAGTTACAGCGGACAGGGGGCCTCAGATACGCAGTATTTT
TRBJ2-5	NA	TRBV7-2	NA	CASSLRTIWPQYF	TGTGCCAGCAGCTTGAGGACTATCTGGCCCCAGTACTTC
TRBJ1-5	NA	TRBV28	NA	CASSLLTVNPLNQPQHF	TGTGCCAGCAGTTTATTGACAGTGAACCCCCTCAATCAGCCCCAGCATTTT
TRBJ1-2	NA	TRBV14	NA	CASSQDGVYYGYTF	TGTGCCAGCAGCCAAGATGGGGTTTACTATGGCTACACCTTC
TRBJ2-1	TRBD1	TRBV11-2	NA	CASSRRGTGERDEQFF	TGTGCCAGCAGCCGCCGTGGGACAGGGGAGCGGGATGAGCAGTTCTTC
TRBJ2-5	TRBD1	TRBV6-5	NA	CASRTGGSETQYF	TGTGCCAGTAGGACAGGGGGCTCCGAGACCCAGTACTTC
TRBJ1-2	NA	TRBV4-3	NA	CASSQDSPGSGRGYTF	TGCGCCAGCAGCCAAGATTCACCAGGGAGTGGGCGAGGCTACACCTTC
TRBJ2-7	TRBD1	TRBV5-1	NA	CASSLVGRTGSREQYF	TGCGCCAGCAGCTTGGTGGGTCGGACAGGCTCTAGGGAGCAGTACTTC
TRBJ1-3	NA	TRBV28	once	CASSLGGQGSGNTIYF	TGTGCCAGCAGTTTGGGGGGTCAGGGGAGCGGAAACACCATATATTTT
TRBJ1-1	TRBD1	TRBV5-6	NA	CASNQDREATEAFF	TGTGCCAGCAACCAGGACAGGGAGGCCACTGAAGCTTTCTTT
TRBJ2-2	TRBD2	TRBV19	NA	CASSIQLAGFTGELFF	TGTGCCAGTAGTATTCAACTAGCGGGATTCACCGGGGAGCTGTTTTTT
TRBJ2-5	NA	TRBV6-5	NA	CASRPNLPREETQYF	TGTGCCAGCAGACCTAATCTCCCCCGGGAAGAGACCCAGTACTTC
TRBJ2-7	NA	TRBV4-1	NA	CASSNPGSSSYEQYF	TGCGCCAGCAGCAACCCCGGGTCTTCCTCCTACGAGCAGTACTTC
TRBJ2-5	TRBD1	TRBV9	NA	CASSVSEQGRKETQYF	TGTGCCAGCAGCGTATCCGAACAGGGGCGGAAAGAGACCCAGTACTTC
TRBJ2-7	TRBD2	TRBV10-1	NA	CASSDWSSGTYEQYF	TGCGCCAGCAGTGATTGGTCTAGCGGCACCTACGAGCAGTACTTC
TRBJ1-2	NA	TRBV28	NA	CASSFRGGYTF	TGTGCCAGCAGTTTTCGGGGCGGCTACACCTTC
TRBJ1-1	NA	TRBV29-1	once	CSVEGTADTEAFF	TGCAGCGTTGAAGGGACCGCGGACACTGAAGCTTTCTTT